The rows below give T cell receptor beta chains drawn from one sample of a study of shared clonotypes between healthy human individuals. Here immunoSEQ multiplex PCR was the method, and the copy in TCRdb shows in-frame clones only, minus some. The table records a few million clones, about 92% of them present only once. Sequenced sample: naive CD4+ T cells sorted from blood. The receptor set was obtained from a man between 18 and 29 years old in good health. CDR3s include the opening cysteine and the closing phenylalanine or tryptophan. The order of the fields is V gene, J gene, clone size, D gene, CDR3 protein, CDR3 DNA. A D gene is named only where the DNA matches it firmly. Some rows mark clone size as missing; the rest say once, few, many or name a class of expanded clone.

v_call: TRBV27; j_call: TRBJ2-1; clone_size: .; d_call: .; cdr3_aa: CASSPPGTPRGQFF; cdr3_nt: TGTGCCAGCAGTCCCCCCGGGACCCCCAGGGGGCAGTTCTTC
v_call: TRBV7-6; j_call: TRBJ2-5; clone_size: .; d_call: .; cdr3_aa: CASTNGQSEETQYF; cdr3_nt: TGTGCCAGCACCAACGGACAGTCTGAAGAGACCCAGTACTTC
v_call: TRBV6-5; j_call: TRBJ2-3; clone_size: .; d_call: TRBD1; cdr3_aa: CASSWDRNTDTQYF; cdr3_nt: TGTGCCAGCAGTTGGGACAGAAACACAGATACGCAGTATTTT
v_call: TRBV18; j_call: TRBJ1-1; clone_size: .; d_call: .; cdr3_aa: CASSQKTGSEAFF; cdr3_nt: TGTGCCAGCTCTCAAAAGACAGGCTCTGAAGCTTTCTTT
v_call: TRBV7-9; j_call: TRBJ1-1; clone_size: .; d_call: .; cdr3_aa: CASSIGGVMNTEAFF; cdr3_nt: TGTGCCAGCAGCATAGGGGGGGTTATGAACACTGAAGCTTTCTTT
v_call: TRBV19; j_call: TRBJ1-1; clone_size: .; d_call: .; cdr3_aa: CASSITGPTEAFF; cdr3_nt: TGTGCCAGTAGTATAACAGGGCCCACTGAAGCTTTCTTT
v_call: TRBV7-2; j_call: TRBJ2-5; clone_size: .; d_call: TRBD2; cdr3_aa: CASSLTYLAGQETQYF; cdr3_nt: TGTGCCAGCAGCCTGACTTATCTAGCGGGACAAGAGACCCAGTACTTC
v_call: TRBV7-8; j_call: TRBJ2-7; clone_size: .; d_call: .; cdr3_aa: CASSHREQAEQYF; cdr3_nt: TGTGCCAGCAGCCACCGGGAACAGGCCGAGCAGTACTTC
v_call: TRBV5-1; j_call: TRBJ1-1; clone_size: .; d_call: .; cdr3_aa: CASSWGSTGTEAFF; cdr3_nt: TGCGCCAGCAGCTGGGGCTCCACGGGCACTGAAGCTTTCTTT
v_call: TRBV5-1; j_call: TRBJ1-2; clone_size: .; d_call: TRBD1; cdr3_aa: CASSFQTGDAYGYTF; cdr3_nt: TGCGCCAGCAGCTTCCAGACAGGGGATGCCTATGGCTACACCTTC
v_call: TRBV7-9; j_call: TRBJ2-6; clone_size: .; d_call: .; cdr3_aa: CASSFLLGSGANVLTF; cdr3_nt: TGTGCCAGCAGCTTCCTATTAGGGTCTGGGGCCAACGTCCTGACTTTC
v_call: TRBV25-1; j_call: TRBJ2-7; clone_size: once; d_call: .; cdr3_aa: CASSESGLGVEYF; cdr3_nt: TGTGCCAGCAGTGAATCTGGTTTGGGGGTCGAGTACTTC
v_call: TRBV11-2; j_call: TRBJ1-1; clone_size: .; d_call: .; cdr3_aa: CASSSGVGVGTEAFF; cdr3_nt: TGTGCCAGCAGCTCCGGGGTAGGGGTGGGAACTGAAGCTTTCTTT
v_call: TRBV5-5; j_call: TRBJ1-2; clone_size: .; d_call: TRBD1; cdr3_aa: CASSPRTGDSGYTF; cdr3_nt: TGTGCCAGCAGCCCACGGACAGGGGACAGTGGCTACACCTTC
v_call: TRBV28; j_call: TRBJ2-3; clone_size: .; d_call: .; cdr3_aa: CASGAPDTQYF; cdr3_nt: TGTGCCAGCGGGGCCCCAGATACGCAGTATTTT
v_call: TRBV11-3; j_call: TRBJ1-5; clone_size: .; d_call: TRBD1; cdr3_aa: CASSLVYRGVNGCQPQHF; cdr3_nt: TGTGCCAGCAGCTTAGTATACAGGGGAGTCAACGGGTGCCAGCCCCAGCATTTT
v_call: TRBV2; j_call: TRBJ2-1; clone_size: .; d_call: .; cdr3_aa: CASTEARGNNEQFF; cdr3_nt: TGTGCCAGCACTGAGGCCAGGGGAAACAATGAGCAGTTCTTC
v_call: TRBV21-1; j_call: TRBJ2-5; clone_size: .; d_call: .; cdr3_aa: CASSRERAREQPRNQETQYF; cdr3_nt: TGTGCCAGCAGCAGAGAAAGAGCGCGGGAACAGCCACGGAACCAAGAGACCCAGTACTTC
v_call: TRBV28; j_call: TRBJ1-2; clone_size: once; d_call: .; cdr3_aa: CASSSTPGRGNYGYTF; cdr3_nt: TGTGCCAGCAGTTCTACCCCGGGCAGGGGAAACTATGGCTACACCTTC
v_call: TRBV25-1; j_call: TRBJ2-7; clone_size: .; d_call: .; cdr3_aa: CASSKFYEQYF; cdr3_nt: TGTGCCAGCAGTAAGTTCTACGAGCAGTACTTC
v_call: TRBV25-1; j_call: TRBJ2-3; clone_size: .; d_call: TRBD2; cdr3_aa: CASSVAGGADTQYF; cdr3_nt: TGTGCCAGCAGTGTAGCGGGAGGGGCAGATACGCAGTATTTT
v_call: TRBV28; j_call: TRBJ2-7; clone_size: .; d_call: .; cdr3_aa: CASRLNDYEQYF; cdr3_nt: TGTGCCAGCAGATTGAATGACTACGAGCAGTACTTC
v_call: TRBV7-2; j_call: TRBJ2-5; clone_size: .; d_call: .; cdr3_aa: CASSYQLGGETQYF; cdr3_nt: TGTGCCAGCAGCTATCAACTGGGGGGAGAGACCCAGTACTTC
v_call: TRBV7-2; j_call: TRBJ2-3; clone_size: once; d_call: TRBD2; cdr3_aa: CASSVLAGLSTDTQYF; cdr3_nt: TGTGCCAGCAGCGTATTAGCGGGGCTTAGCACAGATACGCAGTATTTT